Following are 8 T cell receptor beta chains from one sample sequenced in a study of type 1 and type 2 diabetes patients. Amplification started from genomic DNA. Multiplex PCR with 30 forward and 13 reverse primers amplified the TCR beta CDR3. TCRdb re-called the multiplex PCR reads with MiXCR, one entry per CDR3 protein. The sample carries a few hundred thousand distinct CDR3 sequences, around 50% recorded once. Source material: peripheral blood mononuclear cells (PBMCs). These receptors were collected from a man aged 18 to 29 with type 2 diabetes.

The sample holds a few counts of this clonotype. This chain joins TRBV12-3 or TRBV12-4 and TRBJ2-2, with D possibly being TRBD1 or TRBD2 (5 bases each). The V end was cut by 1 base, the J end by 7 bases, with 7 bases between. The CDR3 is 13 residues long. DNA for the CDR3: TGTGCCAGCAGTTTAGGGGGGATCGGGGAGCTGTTTTTT. This codes for CASSLGGIGELFF.

A note on this clonotype: Mismatch with germline at one junction end may stem from a read error. The chain joins TRBV2 to TRBJ2-1; D possibly corresponds to TRBD2 (6 bases). CDR1 is SNHLY and CDR2 is FYNNEI in the germline V gene. The CDR3 runs to 12 residues. The CDR3: CASGGIYSEQFF. CDR3 nucleotides: TGTGCCAGCGGGGGGATCTACAGTGAGCAGTTCTTC. The variable domain in full, completed from reference TRBV2 and TRBJ2-1, reads EPEVTQTPSHQVTQMGQEVILRCVPISNHLYFYWYRQILGQKVEFLVSFYNNEISEKSEIFDDQFSVERPDGSNFTLKIRSTKLEDSAMYFCASGGIYSEQFFGPGTRLTVL.

The V gene is TRBV12-3 or TRBV12-4, the J gene TRBJ2-5; TRBD2 matches at 7 bases. With 5 bases clipped from V and 5 bases from J, the junction kept 14 bases outside the gene matches. The CDR3 runs 16 residues. CDR3 protein: CASSIVEAGHTETQYF. For the CDR3, the DNA is TGTGCCAGCAGTATAGTGGAAGCGGGGCACACGGAGACCCAGTACTTC.

The J gene is TRBJ1-1, the V gene TRBV6-5, with D possibly matching TRBD1 (6 bases). From germline, CDR1 is MNHEY and CDR2 SVGAGI. The germline V and J ends were trimmed by 8 bases and 5 bases, with 24 bases remaining between them. The CDR3 runs 16 residues. The CDR3 DNA sequence: TGTGCCAGCTCCCCCCAAGGGGGACAAGGGGCTACTGAAGCTTTCTTT. It encodes CASSPQGGQGATEAFF.

This clonotype occurred a few times. The V and J genes are TRBV25-1 and TRBJ1-5; no definite D call. The ends were cut back, 3 bases at V and 2 bases at J, with 8 bases in the middle. This CDR3 is built from 14 residues. The germline V gene has CDR1 MGHDK and CDR2 SYGVNS. The CDR3 nucleotides read TGTGCCAGCAGTGACGGTTTTGGCAATCAGCCCCAGCATTTT. This encodes CASSDGFGNQPQHF. Using reference TRBV25-1 and TRBJ1-5 for the parts outside the CDR3, the full variable domain is EADIYQTPRYLVIGTGKKITLECSQTMGHDKMYWYQQDPGMELHLIHYSYGVNSTEKGDLSSESTVSRIRTEHFPLTLESARPSHTSQYLCASSDGFGNQPQHFGDGTRLSIL.

The sample holds a few counts of this clonotype. This chain joins TRBV6-6 and TRBJ2-2; unclear D gene. Trimming shortened V by 1 base and J by 8 bases, and 5 bases separated the two germline ends. Germline CDR1 reads MNHNY; CDR2 reads SVGAGI (reference sequence). This CDR3 contains 12 residues. CDR3: CASSYLQGELFF. The CDR3 DNA follows: TGTGCCAGCAGTTACTTGCAAGGGGAGCTGTTTTTT.

V gene TRBV19 combines with J gene TRBJ1-1; D may be TRBD1 (6 bases). The CDR3 sequence is 13 residues long. Trimming removed 7 bases from V and 7 bases from J, with 16 bases in between. Germline values: CDR1 LNHDA, CDR2 SQIVND (reference sequence). In DNA, the CDR3 is TGTGCCAGTAAGGGGGGAACGGTAGGTGAAGCTTTCTTT. This sequence encodes CASKGGTVGEAFF.

The genes are TRBV2 and TRBJ2-1; 10 bases fit TRBD1. CDR3 length: 15 residues. Germline CDR1 reads SNHLY; CDR2 reads FYNNEI. The V and J ends lost 6 bases and 3 bases, in that order; junction bases with no gene match: 5. CDR3: CASSHRDRGYNEQFF. The CDR3 DNA reads as TGTGCCAGCAGCCACCGGGACAGGGGCTACAATGAGCAGTTCTTC.